This T cell receptor (beta chain) originates from a study of blood T cell repertoires in COVID-19. Study overall: The cDNA or gDNA used as material had been derived from T cells, B-cell-depleted T cells, or PBMCs.

Assay: immunoSEQ multiplex PCR; the TCRdb copy retains only in-frame clones and omits some. The sample lists 250,000 or so clones, around 89% occurring once. Trimming stripped 2 bases from V and 7 bases from J, with 5 bases between. Looked up from germline, CDR1 is DFQATT and CDR2 is SNEGSKA (reference sequence). This CDR3 contains 11 residues. Study members were between 18 and 89 years old and lived in 24 US regions. Participants reported their clinical history, and cohort assignment relied on those reports. Symptom resolution, clearance, or two negative PCRs marked the recovered donors of Cohort 3. The source material was PBMCs or T cells enriched from blood (not recorded which). The clonotype comes from a middle-aged man who had recovered from COVID-19. The chain recombines TRBV20-1 with TRBJ2-2, with D unresolved. CDR3 amino acids: CSARLLGELFF. The CDR3 DNA follows: TGCAGTGCTAGACTTCTCGGGGAGCTGTTTTTT.